This passage covers 10 T cell receptor beta chains from one sample sequenced in a study of brain T cells in children with intractable seizures. Sequencing was limited to surgery cases with top T cell transcript signatures in brain tissue. Method: immunoSEQ multiplex PCR; TCRdb's copy keeps in-frame clones and lacks some. The data contain 4,500 to 5,500 clones, roughly nine tenths of them seen just once; the ten biggest clones take up about 2%. The input for sequencing was resected brain tissue, taken at surgery. The receptors here all came from a boy less than two years old with focal cortical dysplasia and intractable seizures.

V gene TRBV7-9 combines with J gene TRBJ2-7; 8 nucleotides line up with TRBD1. This CDR3 comprises 17 residues. Trimming at V came to 5 bases and at J to 2 bases, leaving 14 bases not matched to a gene. CDR1 is SEHNR and CDR2 is FQNEAQ in the germline V gene (reference sequence). The CDR3 protein is CASSPGPGQGATYEQYF. The CDR3 nucleotides read TGTGCCAGCAGCCCAGGTCCCGGACAGGGTGCCACCTACGAGCAGTACTTC.

V usage is TRBV19 and J usage is TRBJ2-3; D is ambiguous. The V gene lost 5 bases and the J gene lost 4 bases, with 16 bases spanning the gap. The CDR3 contains 15 residues. Germline CDR1 and CDR2: LNHDA and SQIVND (reference sequence). As DNA, the CDR3 is TGTGCCAGTAGTTTGGCGGCCCCGCCGGCAGATACGCAGTATTTT. Translation: CASSLAAPPADTQYF.

This rearrangement joins TRBV7-9 to TRBJ2-7, with a possible D match to TRBD2 (5 bases). The CDR3 sequence is 13 residues long. From germline, CDR1 is SEHNR and CDR2 FQNEAQ (reference sequence). V lost 3 bases and J lost 2, with 8 bases in between. The CDR3 reads CASSFGETYEQYF. The CDR3 DNA is TGTGCCAGCAGCTTTGGGGAGACCTACGAGCAGTACTTC.

The CDR3 here is CASTVAGYSYNEQFF. CDR3 in DNA: TGTGCCAGTACGGTTGCGGGATACTCCTACAATGAGCAGTTCTTC. The chain uses TRBV19 and TRBJ2-1; TRBD2 is a possible D gene (6 bases). The germline V gene encodes CDR1 LNHDA and CDR2 SQIVND (reference sequence). CDR3 length equals 15 residues. V dropped 7 bases and J dropped 0 bases, with 13 bases sitting between them.

The V gene is TRBV2, the J gene TRBJ2-5; 11 bases are shared with TRBD1. This CDR3 is 14 amino acids long. Germline CDR1 and CDR2: SNHLY and FYNNEI. V lost 6 bases and J lost 2; bases outside the gene matches: 2. CDR3 sequence (DNA): TGTGCCAGCAGGGGGGACAGGGGGCAAGAGACCCAGTACTTC. Protein: CASRGDRGQETQYF.

V gene TRBV5-1 combines with J gene TRBJ2-3; weak D call: TRBD1 (6 bases). The CDR3 loop spans 18 amino acids. CDR1 and CDR2 from the germline V gene are SGHRS and YFSETQ. Trimming cost V 5 bases and J 2 bases, with 24 bases left between them. CDR3 coding DNA: TGCGCCAGCAGGTTTGGCCCGGTGGCAGGGGCTCCCACAGATACGCAGTATTTT. As protein: CASRFGPVAGAPTDTQYF.

This clone was detected only a few times. The V gene is TRBV7-9, the J gene TRBJ1-2; TRBD1 might be the D (5 bases). With 1 base removed from V and 0 bases from J, the gap between germline ends came to 9 bases. The length of the CDR3 is 15 residues. Per germline, CDR1 SEHNR and CDR2 FQNEAQ (reference sequence). The chain's CDR3 is CASSLGTSPNYGYTF. DNA for the CDR3: TGTGCCAGCAGCTTAGGGACATCTCCTAACTATGGCTACACCTTC.

This chain uses TRBV19 with TRBJ2-3; 9 nucleotides match TRBD1. CDR1 and CDR2 (germline): LNHDA, SQIVND (reference sequence). J gave up 4 bases and V 1 base, and 3 bases lay outside the gene matches. The CDR3 has 15 residues. CDR3 sequence: CASSIVQGAADTQYF. The CDR3, as DNA: TGTGCCAGTAGTATAGTACAGGGGGCCGCAGATACGCAGTATTTT.

A single count supports this clone. The genes are TRBV4-1 and TRBJ2-1; no reliable D call. Germline CDR1 and CDR2: MGHRA and YSYEKL. Trimming took 0 bases from V and 3 from J, leaving 12 bases between them. The CDR3 length is 16 residues. The CDR3 reads CASSQDKGALYNEQFF. CDR3 nucleotides: TGCGCCAGCAGCCAAGATAAGGGTGCCCTCTACAATGAGCAGTTCTTC.

The J gene is TRBJ1-1, the V gene TRBV7-4, with D tentatively TRBD1 (5 bases). The CDR3 sequence is 17 residues long. V was shortened by 2 bases and J by 0 bases, with 16 bases between the two germline ends. Germline-derived CDR1 and CDR2 are SGHVT and SQSDAQ. DNA of the CDR3: TGTGCCAGCAGCTTATATAGCGCCGGGGACCTGAACACTGAAGCTTTCTTT. Translating gives CASSLYSAGDLNTEAFF.